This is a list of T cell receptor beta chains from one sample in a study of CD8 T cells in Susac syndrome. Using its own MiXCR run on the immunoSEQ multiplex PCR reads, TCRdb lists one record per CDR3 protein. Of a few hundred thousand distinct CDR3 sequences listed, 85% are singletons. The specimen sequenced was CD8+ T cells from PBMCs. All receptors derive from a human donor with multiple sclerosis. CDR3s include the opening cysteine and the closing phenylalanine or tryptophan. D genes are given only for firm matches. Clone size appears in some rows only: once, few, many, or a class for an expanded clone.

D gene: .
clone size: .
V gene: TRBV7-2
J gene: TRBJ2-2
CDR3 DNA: TGTGCCAGCAGCTTAGATTCTTTGCACGCGAACACCGGGGAGCTGTTTTTT
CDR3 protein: CASSLDSLHANTGELFF

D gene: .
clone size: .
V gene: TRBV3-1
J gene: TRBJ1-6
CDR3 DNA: TGTGCCAGCAGCCCTGCCGCCTGGGACATTGGATCACCCCTCCACTTT
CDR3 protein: CASSPAAWDIGSPLHF

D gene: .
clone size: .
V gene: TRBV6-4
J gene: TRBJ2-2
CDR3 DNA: TGTGCCAGCAGTGCGGTTGCGGACACCGGGGAGCTGTTTTTT
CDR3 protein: CASSAVADTGELFF

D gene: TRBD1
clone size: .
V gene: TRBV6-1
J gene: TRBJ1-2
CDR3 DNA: TGTGCCAGCAGTCTGCCCCTCGACAGGGCCCTGGGTCGGGACTATGGCTACACCTTC
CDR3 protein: CASSLPLDRALGRDYGYTF

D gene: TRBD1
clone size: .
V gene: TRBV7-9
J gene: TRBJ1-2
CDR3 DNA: TGTGCCAGCAGCTTACCAAAGAACAGGGGTGGCTATGGCTACACCTTC
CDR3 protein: CASSLPKNRGGYGYTF

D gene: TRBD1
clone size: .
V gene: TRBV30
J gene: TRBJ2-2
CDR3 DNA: TGTGCCTGGAGGACAGGGGTTGGTGCCGGGGAGCTGTTTTTT
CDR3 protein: CAWRTGVGAGELFF

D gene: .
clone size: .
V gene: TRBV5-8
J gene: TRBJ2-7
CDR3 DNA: TGTGCCAGCAGCTTGGGAAAGGCCGAGCAGTACTTC
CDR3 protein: CASSLGKAEQYF

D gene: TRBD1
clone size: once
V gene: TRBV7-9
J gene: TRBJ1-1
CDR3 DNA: TGTGCCAGCAGCTCGACCCCGTTGACAGGGACTGAAGCTTTCTTT
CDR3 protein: CASSSTPLTGTEAFF

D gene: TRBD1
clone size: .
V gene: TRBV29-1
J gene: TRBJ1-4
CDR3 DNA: TGCAGCGTTGAAGATGGACAGGGCCCTACCCCCAATAGAGCACTGTTTTTT
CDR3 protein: CSVEDGQGPTPNRALFF

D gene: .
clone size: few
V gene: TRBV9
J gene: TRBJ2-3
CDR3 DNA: TGTGCCAGCAGCGTAGTCTCAAGATCCACAGATACGCAGTATTTT
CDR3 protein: CASSVVSRSTDTQYF

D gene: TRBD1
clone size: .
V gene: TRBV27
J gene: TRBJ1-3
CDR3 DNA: TGTGCCAGCAGCCAGGACAGGGGGCTTGGAAACACCATATATTTT
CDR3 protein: CASSQDRGLGNTIYF

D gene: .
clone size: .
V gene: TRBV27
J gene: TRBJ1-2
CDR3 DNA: TGTGCCAGCAGTTCCGGTGTCGGCCTCCTAGGCTACACCTTC
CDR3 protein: CASSSGVGLLGYTF

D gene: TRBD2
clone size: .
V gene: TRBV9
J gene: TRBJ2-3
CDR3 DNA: TGTGCCAGCAGCGCCACTAGCGGGGAGAGCACAGATACGCAGTATTTT
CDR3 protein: CASSATSGESTDTQYF

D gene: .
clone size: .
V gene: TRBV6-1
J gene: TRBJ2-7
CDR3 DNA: TGTGCCAGTTCAGGGGCAATCTCCTACGAGCAGTACTTC
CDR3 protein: CASSGAISYEQYF

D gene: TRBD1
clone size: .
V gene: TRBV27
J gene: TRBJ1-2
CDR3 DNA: TGTGCCAGCAGTTCCGCCTGGACAGGGGGGAACTATGGCTACACCTTC
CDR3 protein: CASSSAWTGGNYGYTF

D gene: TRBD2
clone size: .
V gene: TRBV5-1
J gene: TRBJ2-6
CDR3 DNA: TGCGCCAGCAGCGAAAAGGGACTAGCGGGAACTATTTTGTCTGGGGCCAACGTCCTGACTTTC
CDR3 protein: CASSEKGLAGTILSGANVLTF

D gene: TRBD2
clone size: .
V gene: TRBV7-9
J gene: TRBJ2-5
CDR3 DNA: TGTGCCGCTGGGACTAGCGGTAAAATCCAAGAGACCCAGTACTTC
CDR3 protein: CAAGTSGKIQETQYF

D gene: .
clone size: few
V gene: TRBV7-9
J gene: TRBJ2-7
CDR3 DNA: TGTGCCAGCAGTCCCCTTTACGAGCAGTACTTC
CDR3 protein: CASSPLYEQYF

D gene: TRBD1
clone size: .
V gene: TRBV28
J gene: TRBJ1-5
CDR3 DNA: TGTGCCAGCAGTTCGACAGGGGGTATACTTCAGCCCCAGCATTTT
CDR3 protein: CASSSTGGILQPQHF

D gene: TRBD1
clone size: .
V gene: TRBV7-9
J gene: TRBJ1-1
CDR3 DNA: TGTGCCAGCAGCTTTTACAGGGGGAACACTGAAGCTTTCTTT
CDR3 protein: CASSFYRGNTEAFF

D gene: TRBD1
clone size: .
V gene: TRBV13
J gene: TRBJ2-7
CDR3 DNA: TGTGCCAGCAGCTCGACAGGGGGCGTCCCCTACGAGCAGTACTTC
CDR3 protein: CASSSTGGVPYEQYF

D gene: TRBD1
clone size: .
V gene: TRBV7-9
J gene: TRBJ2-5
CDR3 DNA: TGTGCCAGCAGCTCCGGACAGGATGAAACTGTGACCCAGTACTTC
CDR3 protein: CASSSGQDETVTQYF

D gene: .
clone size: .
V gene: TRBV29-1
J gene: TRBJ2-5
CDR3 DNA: TGCAGCGTTGAAGATGTGGGGGGATGGTTCGAGACCCAGTACTTC
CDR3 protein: CSVEDVGGWFETQYF

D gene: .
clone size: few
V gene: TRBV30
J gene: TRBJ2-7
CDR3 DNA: TGTGCCTGGAGTGTACGACGGGGGAACTACGAGCAGTACTTC
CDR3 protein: CAWSVRRGNYEQYF

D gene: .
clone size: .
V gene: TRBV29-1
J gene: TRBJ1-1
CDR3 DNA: TGCAGCGTTGGATGGCCCGGTGGATGGCGGGTCGGTCAAATGAACACTGAAGCTTTCTTT
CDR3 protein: CSVGWPGGWRVGQMNTEAFF

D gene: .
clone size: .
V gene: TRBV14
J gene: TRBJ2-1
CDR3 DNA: TGTGCCAGCAGCCAAGGCAAAAGCTCCTACAATGAGCAGTTCTTC
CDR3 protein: CASSQGKSSYNEQFF

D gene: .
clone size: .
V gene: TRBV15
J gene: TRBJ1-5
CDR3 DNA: TGTGCCACCAGCAGAGGGTCCCAGCTGTGGCCCCAGCATTTT
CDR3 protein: CATSRGSQLWPQHF

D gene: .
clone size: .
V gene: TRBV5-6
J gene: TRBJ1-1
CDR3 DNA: TGTGCCAGCAGCTTTGACCCCGATATCACCACTGAAGCTTTCTTT
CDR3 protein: CASSFDPDITTEAFF

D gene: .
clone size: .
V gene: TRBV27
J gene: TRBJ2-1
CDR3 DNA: TGTGCCAGCAGTACGAGGGGACTCCCAGATGAGCAGTTCTTC
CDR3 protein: CASSTRGLPDEQFF

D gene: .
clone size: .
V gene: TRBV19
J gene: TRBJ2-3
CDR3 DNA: TGTGCCAGTAGTATACGGGACTTAGACTACACAGATACGCAGTATTTT
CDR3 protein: CASSIRDLDYTDTQYF

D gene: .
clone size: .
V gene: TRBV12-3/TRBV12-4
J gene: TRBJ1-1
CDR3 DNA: TGTGCCAGCAGTTTCCAACTCAGGAACACTGAAGCTTTCTTT
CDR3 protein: CASSFQLRNTEAFF

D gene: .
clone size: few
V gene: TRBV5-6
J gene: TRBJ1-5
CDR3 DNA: TGTGCCAGCAGCTCTTGGGACACTAACTATAGCAATCAGCCCCAGCATTTT
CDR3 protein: CASSSWDTNYSNQPQHF

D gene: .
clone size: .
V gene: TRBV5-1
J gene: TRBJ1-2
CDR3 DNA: TGCGCCAGCAGCTCCCCCGAGGGTGGCTACACCTTC
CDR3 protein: CASSSPEGGYTF

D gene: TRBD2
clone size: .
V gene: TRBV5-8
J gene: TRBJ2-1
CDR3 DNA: TGTGCCAGCAGCCGGGGACTAGCGGGGGGAACATACAATGAGCAGTTCTTC
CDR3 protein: CASSRGLAGGTYNEQFF

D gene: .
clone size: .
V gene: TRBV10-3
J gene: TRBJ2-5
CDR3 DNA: TGTGCCATCAGTGGGGGAGGACGTACCCAAGAGACCCAGTACTTC
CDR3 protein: CAISGGGRTQETQYF

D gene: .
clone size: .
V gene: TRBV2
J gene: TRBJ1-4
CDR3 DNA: TGTGCCAGCAGCGGACCCGTGTCGCTGTCTGCAACTAATGAAAAACTGTTTTTT
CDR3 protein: CASSGPVSLSATNEKLFF

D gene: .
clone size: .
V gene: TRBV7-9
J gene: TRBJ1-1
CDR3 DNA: TGTGCCAGCACCTCAGCCCGTGAAGCTTTCTTT
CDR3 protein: CASTSAREAFF